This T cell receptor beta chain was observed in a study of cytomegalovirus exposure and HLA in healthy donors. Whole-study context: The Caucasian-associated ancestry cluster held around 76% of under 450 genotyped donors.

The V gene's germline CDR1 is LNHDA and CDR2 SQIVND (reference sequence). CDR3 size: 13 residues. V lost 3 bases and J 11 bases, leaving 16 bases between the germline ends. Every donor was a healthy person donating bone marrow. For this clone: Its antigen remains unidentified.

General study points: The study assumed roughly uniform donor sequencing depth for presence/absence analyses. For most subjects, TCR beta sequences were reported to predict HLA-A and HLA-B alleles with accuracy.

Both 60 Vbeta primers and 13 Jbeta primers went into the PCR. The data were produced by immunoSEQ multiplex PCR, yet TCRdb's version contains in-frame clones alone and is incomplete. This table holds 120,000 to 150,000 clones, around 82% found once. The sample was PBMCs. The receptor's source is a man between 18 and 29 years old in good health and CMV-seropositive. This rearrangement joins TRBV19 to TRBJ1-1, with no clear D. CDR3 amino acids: CASSILGARTAFF. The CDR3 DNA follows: TGTGCCAGTAGTATCCTTGGAGCTCGCACGGCTTTCTTT. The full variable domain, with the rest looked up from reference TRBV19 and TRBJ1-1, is DGGITQSPKYLFRKEGQNVTLSCEQNLNHDAMYWYRQDPGQGLRLIYYSQIVNDFQKGDIAEGYSVSREKKESFPLTVTSAQKNPTAFYLCASSILGARTAFFGQGTRLTVV.